These T cell receptor beta chains were read from a single sample in a study of T cells in Graves' hyperthyroidism and ophthalmopathy. TCRdb processed the multiplex PCR reads anew with MiXCR; each CDR3 protein has one entry. The table lists about 410,000 distinct CDR3 sequences, around 15% of them singletons. Sequenced material: blood. These receptors all come from a man aged 18 to 29 with Graves' ophthalmopathy. CDR3s include the opening cysteine and the closing phenylalanine or tryptophan. D genes are given only for firm matches. The listing skips clone size in some rows; elsewhere it reads once, few, many or a size class.

size: few; D: -; length: 14; J: TRBJ1-1; V: TRBV29-1; DNA: TGCAGCGTTGAATTAATCTCTCAACACACTGAAGCTTTCTTT; CDR3: CSVELISQHTEAFF
size: many; D: -; length: 15; J: TRBJ2-1; V: TRBV6-5; DNA: TGTGCCAGCAGTTTCGGAGTTGACTACCACAATGAGCAGTTCTTC; CDR3: CASSFGVDYHNEQFF
size: few; D: TRBD2; length: 18; J: TRBJ2-1; V: TRBV28; DNA: TGTGCCAGCAGTTCCCCTGCTAGCGGGGGATCCTCCTACAATGAGCAGTTCTTC; CDR3: CASSSPASGGSSYNEQFF
size: -; D: -; length: 12; J: TRBJ1-2; V: TRBV10-3; DNA: TGTGTCATCGGAGAGGCATTGGGTGGCTACACCTTC; CDR3: CVIGEALGGYTF
size: -; D: -; length: 15; J: TRBJ2-3; V: TRBV2; DNA: TGTGCCATCAGGGGGGGGGCTTGGAGCACAGATACGCAGTATTTT; CDR3: CAIRGGAWSTDTQYF
size: many; D: TRBD2; length: 15; J: TRBJ2-7; V: TRBV7-2; DNA: TGTGCCAGCAGCTTCCGAGCGGGGGTGAACTACGAGCAGTACTTC; CDR3: CASSFRAGVNYEQYF
size: many; D: TRBD1; length: 15; J: TRBJ2-7; V: TRBV5-1; DNA: TGCGCCAGCAGCTCCGGGACAGGCCCCCTCTACGAGCAGTACTTC; CDR3: CASSSGTGPLYEQYF
size: few; D: -; length: 15; J: TRBJ2-2; V: TRBV24-1; DNA: TGTGCCACCAGTGATTTGCAAGCAGGCACCGGGGAGCTGTTTTTT; CDR3: CATSDLQAGTGELFF
size: -; D: -; length: 15; J: TRBJ1-3; V: TRBV9; DNA: TGTGCCAGCAGCGTAGGGGCGGCCTCTGGAAACACCATATATTTT; CDR3: CASSVGAASGNTIYF
size: few; D: TRBD2; length: 18; J: TRBJ2-2; V: TRBV19; DNA: TGTGCCAGTAGTAGCGCGCCTAGCGGGATAGACCATACCGGGGAGCTGTTTTTT; CDR3: CASSSAPSGIDHTGELFF
size: many; D: -; length: 17; J: TRBJ2-1; V: TRBV7-9; DNA: TGTGCCAGCAGCTCCGGTGCAGCGGGTAGCTCCTACAATGAGCAGTTCTTC; CDR3: CASSSGAAGSSYNEQFF
size: -; D: TRBD1; length: 13; J: TRBJ2-5; V: TRBV7-9; DNA: TGTGCCAGCAGCTCTGGGACAGGAGAGACCCAGTACTTC; CDR3: CASSSGTGETQYF
size: many; D: -; length: 13; J: TRBJ2-7; V: TRBV4-2; DNA: TGTGCCAGCAGCCAAGAGACCCCCGACGAGCAGTACTTC; CDR3: CASSQETPDEQYF
size: many; D: TRBD2; length: 14; J: TRBJ2-7; V: TRBV2; DNA: TGTGCCAGCGTCGGGACTAGCGGGAGGGGCGAGCAGTACTTC; CDR3: CASVGTSGRGEQYF
size: many; D: -; length: 16; J: TRBJ1-2; V: TRBV13; DNA: TGTGCCAGCAGCTCACTAAGTTCGAACCCTAACTATGGCTACACCTTC; CDR3: CASSSLSSNPNYGYTF
size: -; D: -; length: 12; J: TRBJ1-1; V: TRBV12-5; DNA: TGTGCTAGTGGTTTGGTAGACTCCAGGGCTTTCTTT; CDR3: CASGLVDSRAFF
size: many; D: -; length: 14; J: TRBJ1-4; V: TRBV4-1; DNA: TGCGCCAGCAGCCAAGGGACTACTAATGAAAAACTGTTTTTT; CDR3: CASSQGTTNEKLFF
size: many; D: -; length: 12; J: TRBJ1-2; V: TRBV12-3/TRBV12-4; DNA: TGTGCCAGCAGTTTAGCGGGGGATGGCTACACCTTC; CDR3: CASSLAGDGYTF
size: -; D: -; length: 13; J: TRBJ1-1; V: TRBV19; DNA: TGTGCCAGTAGGGACGGGTCGGTTCCTGAAGCTTTCTTT; CDR3: CASRDGSVPEAFF
size: many; D: -; length: 16; J: TRBJ2-3; V: TRBV9; DNA: TGTGCCAGCAGCGCAGGCTTGGGCCACAGCACAGATACGCAGTATTTT; CDR3: CASSAGLGHSTDTQYF
size: once; D: TRBD1; length: 17; J: TRBJ1-2; V: TRBV11-3; DNA: TGTGCCAGCAGCCCCTTGCAAGGGGGCCGCGCTAACTATGGCTACACCTTC; CDR3: CASSPLQGGRANYGYTF
size: few; D: -; length: 14; J: TRBJ2-2; V: TRBV9; DNA: TGTGCCAGCAGCGTAGCAGGGGGGTCCGGGGAGCTGTTTTTT; CDR3: CASSVAGGSGELFF
size: -; D: TRBD1; length: 14; J: TRBJ2-7; V: TRBV7-9; DNA: TGTGCCAGCAGATCAGGGGGCGAAGGTTACGAGCAGTACTTC; CDR3: CASRSGGEGYEQYF
size: -; D: -; length: 14; J: TRBJ2-3; V: TRBV29-1; DNA: TGCAGCGTTTCCCTGATAGCGGACACAGATACGCAGTATTTT; CDR3: CSVSLIADTDTQYF
size: many; D: -; length: 11; J: TRBJ1-5; V: TRBV11-3; DNA: TGTGCCAGCAGCTTAGGTCAGCCCCAGCATTTT; CDR3: CASSLGQPQHF
size: many; D: TRBD2; length: 15; J: TRBJ2-5; V: TRBV24-1; DNA: TGTGCCACCAGTGATGGTTCTAGCGGTCGAGAGACCCAGTACTTC; CDR3: CATSDGSSGRETQYF
size: -; D: -; length: 13; J: TRBJ2-2; V: TRBV27; DNA: TGTGCCAGCAGTTCTATGGGTGACGGGGAGCTGTTTTTT; CDR3: CASSSMGDGELFF
size: many; D: -; length: 13; J: TRBJ2-7; V: TRBV3-1; DNA: TGTGCCAGCAGCCAAGTTTTGGGCTACGAGCAGTACTTC; CDR3: CASSQVLGYEQYF
size: many; D: TRBD2; length: 20; J: TRBJ2-7; V: TRBV28; DNA: TGTGCCAGCAGTTTATTCTCAGAAGAACGGCGGGGGGCAGGAGCCTACGAGCAGTACTTC; CDR3: CASSLFSEERRGAGAYEQYF
size: few; D: -; length: 14; J: TRBJ1-5; V: TRBV10-2; DNA: TGCGCCAGCAGTGACGGTGGAGGAGTCCAGCCCCAGCATTTT; CDR3: CASSDGGGVQPQHF
size: many; D: -; length: 13; J: TRBJ2-6; V: TRBV4-1; DNA: TGTGCCAGCAGCCAATCTGGGGCCAACGTCCTGACTTTC; CDR3: CASSQSGANVLTF
size: many; D: -; length: 14; J: TRBJ2-5; V: TRBV6-1; DNA: TGTGCCAGCACCAATGGGGCCCTCCAAGAGACCCAGTACTTC; CDR3: CASTNGALQETQYF
size: -; D: -; length: 15; J: TRBJ1-3; V: TRBV20-1; DNA: TGCAGTGCTAGCCTTTCTAGCCTCCCCGAGAACACCATATATTTT; CDR3: CSASLSSLPENTIYF
size: many; D: TRBD1; length: 15; J: TRBJ1-1; V: TRBV19; DNA: TGTGCCAGTAGTATGGGACAGAGCTTGAACACTGAAGCTTTCTTT; CDR3: CASSMGQSLNTEAFF
size: -; D: TRBD2; length: 15; J: TRBJ2-1; V: TRBV20-1; DNA: TGCAGTGCTACCCCGACTAGCGGGAGCAGCAATGAGCAGTTCTTC; CDR3: CSATPTSGSSNEQFF
size: -; D: -; length: 15; J: TRBJ2-5; V: TRBV7-2; DNA: TGTGCCAGCAGCCCTCAGGTTAAGGTTATGGAGACCCAGTACTTC; CDR3: CASSPQVKVMETQYF
size: few; D: -; length: 15; J: TRBJ1-4; V: TRBV5-1; DNA: TGCGCCAGCAGCTTGGCCTCCGCAACTAATGAAAAACTGTTTTTT; CDR3: CASSLASATNEKLFF
size: -; D: -; length: 15; J: TRBJ1-5; V: TRBV3-1; DNA: TGTGCCAGCAGCCAGGGGGCAGAGAGCAATCAGCCCCAGCATTTT; CDR3: CASSQGAESNQPQHF
size: many; D: TRBD1; length: 17; J: TRBJ1-5; V: TRBV3-1; DNA: TGTGCCAGCAGCCCTTCCGGGACAGGATATAGCAATCAGCCCCAGCATTTT; CDR3: CASSPSGTGYSNQPQHF
size: many; D: TRBD1; length: 14; J: TRBJ1-6; V: TRBV20-1; DNA: TGCAGTGCTTCCCAGGACAGGCCCGGGTCACCCCTCCACTTT; CDR3: CSASQDRPGSPLHF
size: many; D: TRBD1; length: 14; J: TRBJ1-2; V: TRBV7-2; DNA: TGTGCCAGCAGTTCCGGGACAGGGGGCTATGGCTACACCTTC; CDR3: CASSSGTGGYGYTF
size: -; D: TRBD1; length: 17; J: TRBJ1-6; V: TRBV30; DNA: TGTGCCTGGACCGACAGGGGGCTAAGCTCCTATAATTCACCCCTCCACTTT; CDR3: CAWTDRGLSSYNSPLHF
size: many; D: -; length: 15; J: TRBJ2-7; V: TRBV11-2; DNA: TGTGCCAGCAGCTTAGAGGGTCGGGGATCCTACGAGCAGTACTTC; CDR3: CASSLEGRGSYEQYF
size: many; D: -; length: 15; J: TRBJ2-5; V: TRBV7-9; DNA: TGTGCCAGCAGCCCCAGAGCGGGACAGCAGGAGACCCAGTACTTC; CDR3: CASSPRAGQQETQYF
size: many; D: -; length: 15; J: TRBJ2-5; V: TRBV18; DNA: TGTGCCAGCTCACCCACCGCAGGGGACCAAGAGACCCAGTACTTC; CDR3: CASSPTAGDQETQYF
size: -; D: -; length: 15; J: TRBJ1-6; V: TRBV6-1; DNA: TGTGCCAGCAGGGTTGGCACGAGTACCAACTCACCCCTCCACTTT; CDR3: CASRVGTSTNSPLHF
size: many; D: -; length: 13; J: TRBJ2-5; V: TRBV29-1; DNA: TGCAGCCATGGCGGGGCCCCCGGGGAGACCCAGTACTTC; CDR3: CSHGGAPGETQYF
size: many; D: TRBD1; length: 14; J: TRBJ2-7; V: TRBV7-8; DNA: TGTGCCAGCAGCCGCCGCAGACAGGGGGGGGAGCAGTACTTC; CDR3: CASSRRRQGGEQYF
size: many; D: -; length: 13; J: TRBJ1-2; V: TRBV20-1; DNA: TGCAGTGCTAGCCCTCCCGATCCCTATGGCTACACCTTC; CDR3: CSASPPDPYGYTF
size: many; D: TRBD2; length: 15; J: TRBJ2-1; V: TRBV30; DNA: TGTGCCTGGAGTGTGCCTAGCGGGGTATACAATGAGCAGTTCTTC; CDR3: CAWSVPSGVYNEQFF
size: few; D: TRBD2; length: 15; J: TRBJ2-7; V: TRBV20-1; DNA: TGCAGTGCTAGAATGGCTAGCGGGAGCGCCTACGAGCAGTACTTC; CDR3: CSARMASGSAYEQYF
size: many; D: -; length: 14; J: TRBJ1-1; V: TRBV7-9; DNA: TGTGCCAGCCGCTACAACAGTGGGAACACTGAAGCTTTCTTT; CDR3: CASRYNSGNTEAFF
size: many; D: -; length: 14; J: TRBJ2-1; V: TRBV20-1; DNA: TGCAGTGCTCCACTGGGTGGGGCGGCAAATGAGCAGTTCTTC; CDR3: CSAPLGGAANEQFF
size: many; D: -; length: 15; J: TRBJ2-3; V: TRBV24-1; DNA: TGTGCCACCAGTGATTTAGCGCAGGACACAGATACGCAGTATTTT; CDR3: CATSDLAQDTDTQYF